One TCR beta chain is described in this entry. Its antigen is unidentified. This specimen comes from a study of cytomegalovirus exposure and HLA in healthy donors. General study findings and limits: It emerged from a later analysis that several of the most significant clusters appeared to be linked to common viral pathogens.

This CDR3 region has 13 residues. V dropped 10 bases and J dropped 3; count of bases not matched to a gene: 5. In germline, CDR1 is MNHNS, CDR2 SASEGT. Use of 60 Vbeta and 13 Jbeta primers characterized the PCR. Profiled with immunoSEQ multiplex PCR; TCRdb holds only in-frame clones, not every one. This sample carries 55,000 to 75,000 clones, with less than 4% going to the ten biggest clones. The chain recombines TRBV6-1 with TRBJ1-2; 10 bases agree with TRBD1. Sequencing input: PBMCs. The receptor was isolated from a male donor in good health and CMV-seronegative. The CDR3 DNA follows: TGTGCCACCACGACAGGGGGCGACTATGGCTACACCTTC. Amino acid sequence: CATTTGGDYGYTF.